The sequence of this TCR beta chain was determined in a study of prognosis after radiotherapy for stage I lung cancer. Genomic DNA provided the template from which TCR beta CDR3 was amplified by two-round multiplex PCR. The authors ran first-round PCR with primers specific to each TRBV and TRBJ gene. TCRdb independently ran MiXCR on the multiplex PCR reads; one entry per CDR3 protein. The table has approximately 41,000 distinct CDR3 sequences, approximately 25% seen once. This CDR3 is built from 15 residues. With 6 bases clipped from V and 7 bases from J, the junction kept 10 bases outside the gene matches. The germline CDR1 and CDR2 sequences are MNHNS and SASEGT. There are many counts of this clonotype.

This receptor was identified in a donor over 45 with non-small cell lung cancer. The chain joins TRBV6-1 to TRBJ1-4; 8 bases map to TRBD1. The sample was PBMCs, taken before or after stereotactic body radiation therapy (not recorded which). The CDR3 region is CASSDTGGLGEKLFF. CDR3 nucleotides: TGTGCCAGCAGCGACACAGGGGGGCTAGGTGAAAAACTGTTTTTT.